This TCR beta chain stems from a study of Ad26.COV2.S vaccination and SARS-CoV-2 variants. V lost 4 bases, J lost 3 bases, and 10 bases stayed unmatched. The CDR3 has 16 amino acids. Germline CDR1 and CDR2: MNHEY and SVGAGI. Here immunoSEQ multiplex PCR was the method, and the copy in TCRdb shows in-frame clones only, minus some. The sample has hundreds of thousands of clones, 87% seen once. Treatment defined: some 20 received Ad26.COV2.S at low or high dose, single or two shots; roughly five received placebo; per-sample allocation not given. Specimens were obtained on day 63 following the first vaccine or placebo injection.

The chain links TRBV6-5 to TRBJ2-5; 8 nucleotides match TRBD2. The sample in question was peripheral blood, obtained in a trial of Ad26.COV2.S vaccine versus placebo. This clonotype originated in a person between 18 and 65 years old who received the Ad26.COV2.S COVID-19 vaccine or a placebo. CDR3 amino acids: CASSSHTSGNEETQYF. DNA of the CDR3: TGTGCCAGCAGTTCCCACACTAGCGGAAATGAAGAGACCCAGTACTTC.